This is a list of T cell receptor beta chains from one sample in a study of regulatory T cells in long-lasting Graves disease. TCRdb called the multiplex PCR reads again in MiXCR, with one record for every CDR3 protein. The sample lists some 250,000 distinct CDR3 sequences, around 18% occurring once. The sample was also linked to a second study, of T cells in Graves' hyperthyroidism and ophthalmopathy.

Specimen: peripheral blood mononuclear cells (PBMCs), collected at new diagnosis, from a patient treated with antithyroid drugs. These receptors were collected from a woman in her twenties or thirties with Graves disease. The CDR3 runs from the conserved cysteine through the conserved F or W. The order of the fields is V gene, J gene, clone size, D gene, CDR3 DNA, CDR3 protein. The D gene is left open where the match is weak. The size field is filled for only some rows; it gives once, few, many or a size class.

V: TRBV18
J: TRBJ2-2
size: many
D: NA
DNA: TGTGCCAGCAGTTCCCCCAACACCGGGGAGCTGTTTTTT
CDR3: CASSSPNTGELFF

V: TRBV5-6
J: TRBJ1-6
size: many
D: NA
DNA: TGTGCCAGCAGGCCGCGACTGAAAGGGTCCTATAATTCACCCCTCCACTTT
CDR3: CASRPRLKGSYNSPLHF

V: TRBV20-1
J: TRBJ1-1
size: many
D: NA
DNA: TGCAGTGCCGACGCCAGGGGCTCCCTGCCGCAAGCTTTCTTT
CDR3: CSADARGSLPQAFF

V: TRBV7-9
J: TRBJ1-2
size: NA
D: NA
DNA: TGTGCCAGCAGTCCGGTTTGGGGAAACAGGGTTGACTATGGCTACACCTTC
CDR3: CASSPVWGNRVDYGYTF

V: TRBV5-1
J: TRBJ1-2
size: many
D: TRBD1
DNA: TGCGCCAGCAGCTTGGACCAGCCTTTAGACAGGGTCTATGGCTACACCTTC
CDR3: CASSLDQPLDRVYGYTF

V: TRBV6-1
J: TRBJ2-1
size: many
D: NA
DNA: TGTGCCAGCATCAGACGGGCGGTACACTCCTACAATGAGCAGTTCTTC
CDR3: CASIRRAVHSYNEQFF

V: TRBV20-1
J: TRBJ2-7
size: many
D: TRBD2
DNA: TGCAGTGCTAGAGATGGACTAGCTGACGAGCAGTACTTC
CDR3: CSARDGLADEQYF

V: TRBV4-1
J: TRBJ1-5
size: few
D: NA
DNA: TGCGCCAGCAGCCAAGGCTCACCCCAGATGAGTCAGCCCCAGCATTTT
CDR3: CASSQGSPQMSQPQHF

V: TRBV9
J: TRBJ2-5
size: many
D: TRBD1
DNA: TGTGCCAGCAGCCTACCGGGACAGGGAAGTGAGACCCAGTACTTC
CDR3: CASSLPGQGSETQYF

V: TRBV12-3/TRBV12-4
J: TRBJ2-7
size: many
D: TRBD1
DNA: TGTGCCAGCAGTTTGGGCCAGGGACAGGGGGCTTCCGAGCAGTACTTC
CDR3: CASSLGQGQGASEQYF

V: TRBV20-1
J: TRBJ1-1
size: many
D: TRBD1
DNA: TGCAGTGCTAGAGGTCATCCGGGACAGGGAACACCTGAAGCTTTCTTT
CDR3: CSARGHPGQGTPEAFF

V: TRBV24-1
J: TRBJ2-1
size: many
D: TRBD1
DNA: TGTGCCACCAGTGATTCGGGACAGGGGGCAAGAGGGCAGTTCTTC
CDR3: CATSDSGQGARGQFF

V: TRBV5-1
J: TRBJ2-5
size: few
D: NA
DNA: TGCGCCAGCAGCTTGAGAGGGGATCGGGAGACCCAGTACTTC
CDR3: CASSLRGDRETQYF

V: TRBV3-1
J: TRBJ1-1
size: many
D: NA
DNA: TGTGCCAGCAGCCAAGTGGGGGGAACGTCTGAAGCTTTCTTT
CDR3: CASSQVGGTSEAFF

V: TRBV7-2
J: TRBJ2-1
size: many
D: NA
DNA: TGTGCCAGCAGCTTAGCTTGGGGCGATGAGCAGTTCTTC
CDR3: CASSLAWGDEQFF

V: TRBV13
J: TRBJ1-2
size: many
D: NA
DNA: TGTGCCAGCAGCACCTGGACAGAGCAATACTATGGCTACACCTTC
CDR3: CASSTWTEQYYGYTF

V: TRBV19
J: TRBJ1-2
size: NA
D: NA
DNA: TGTGCCAGTAGCATACAGGGCTATGGCTACACCTTC
CDR3: CASSIQGYGYTF

V: TRBV5-1
J: TRBJ2-7
size: many
D: NA
DNA: TGCGCCAGCAGCTTGGACAGGACCTCCTACGAGCAGTACTTC
CDR3: CASSLDRTSYEQYF

V: TRBV27
J: TRBJ1-6
size: many
D: NA
DNA: TGTGCCAGCAGTTTATCGACCTTCGCCTATAATTCACCCCTCCACTTT
CDR3: CASSLSTFAYNSPLHF

V: TRBV6-5
J: TRBJ2-7
size: NA
D: NA
DNA: TGTGCCAGCAGTTACTTTGAGGCCTACGAGCAGTACTTC
CDR3: CASSYFEAYEQYF

V: TRBV2
J: TRBJ2-5
size: many
D: NA
DNA: TGTGCCAGCAGGAGAGGCGGAGAGACCCAGTACTTC
CDR3: CASRRGGETQYF

V: TRBV9
J: TRBJ1-4
size: many
D: TRBD1
DNA: TGTGCCAGCAGCGTAGGGACAGGGACGCGCAATGAAAAACTGTTTTTT
CDR3: CASSVGTGTRNEKLFF

V: TRBV6-1
J: TRBJ1-5
size: many
D: TRBD1
DNA: TGTGCCAGCAAGACAGGGATCAGAGAGCAGCCCCAGCATTTT
CDR3: CASKTGIREQPQHF

V: TRBV5-1
J: TRBJ1-1
size: many
D: NA
DNA: TGCGCCAGCAGCTTGGAATCGGGGGTTGGCGCTGAAGCTTTCTTT
CDR3: CASSLESGVGAEAFF

V: TRBV11-2
J: TRBJ2-2
size: many
D: NA
DNA: TGTGCCAGCAATTCTATACGGGCCGGGGAGCTGTTTTTT
CDR3: CASNSIRAGELFF

V: TRBV2
J: TRBJ1-1
size: many
D: NA
DNA: TGTGCCAGCAGTGAATACAATTTGAACACTGAAGCTTTCTTT
CDR3: CASSEYNLNTEAFF

V: TRBV7-2
J: TRBJ2-1
size: NA
D: TRBD2
DNA: TGTGCCAGCAGCTTAAGTGGACTAGCGGGAGACGATGAGCAGTTCTTC
CDR3: CASSLSGLAGDDEQFF

V: TRBV10-3
J: TRBJ2-3
size: many
D: TRBD2
DNA: TGTGCCACCCACTCGCGGGGGACTAGCACAGATACGCAGTATTTT
CDR3: CATHSRGTSTDTQYF

V: TRBV4-2
J: TRBJ2-7
size: few
D: NA
DNA: TGTGCCAGCAGCCAAGACAACACCTACGAGCAGTACTTC
CDR3: CASSQDNTYEQYF

V: TRBV5-1
J: TRBJ1-1
size: many
D: NA
DNA: TGTGCCAGCTCACCACCGGGCAGCCGGAACACTGAAGCTTTCTTT
CDR3: CASSPPGSRNTEAFF

V: TRBV9
J: TRBJ2-5
size: few
D: NA
DNA: TGTGCCAGCAGCGTTCGACCTCTCAGGACCCAGTACTTC
CDR3: CASSVRPLRTQYF

V: TRBV7-2
J: TRBJ2-7
size: many
D: TRBD1
DNA: TGTGCCAGCAGCTTAGCTTCCCAGGGACAGGGGAAGAACGAGCAGTACTTC
CDR3: CASSLASQGQGKNEQYF

V: TRBV20-1
J: TRBJ1-6
size: many
D: NA
DNA: TGCAGTGCTAGAGAAGGCGGAAACTATAATTCACCCCTCCACTTT
CDR3: CSAREGGNYNSPLHF